A selection of T cell receptor beta chains follows, all from one sample in a study of CD8+CD57+ T cells in acquired aplastic anemia. TCRdb re-derived calls from the reads in MiXCR, one entry per CDR3 protein. This sample has around 130,000 distinct CDR3 sequences, with approximately 50% found just once. The sample consisted of sorted CD4+, CD8+, or CD8+CD57+ T cells (not recorded which) from PBMCs. All receptors derive from a human donor with aplastic anemia. Each CDR3 is given with its conserved first and last residue. A D gene is named only where the DNA matches it firmly. Clone size is shown for a subset of rows, as once, few, many or a class of expanded clone.

D gene: TRBD2; V gene: TRBV10-3; J gene: TRBJ2-1; clone size: -; CDR3 DNA: TGTGCCATCACCCAAGGACTAGCGGGCGCCTACAATGAGCAGTTCTTC; CDR3 protein: CAITQGLAGAYNEQFF
D gene: TRBD2; V gene: TRBV19; J gene: TRBJ2-7; clone size: -; CDR3 DNA: TGTGCCCCCCGCGGGGGTAGGTACGAGCAGTACTTC; CDR3 protein: CAPRGGRYEQYF
D gene: -; V gene: TRBV7-3; J gene: TRBJ2-7; clone size: few; CDR3 DNA: TGTGCCAGCAGCTTATGGGGGGAGCAGTACTTC; CDR3 protein: CASSLWGEQYF
D gene: -; V gene: TRBV10-3; J gene: TRBJ2-5; clone size: -; CDR3 DNA: TGTGCCATCAGTGAGTCTGGGACACGTACTGAGACCCAGTACTTC; CDR3 protein: CAISESGTRTETQYF
D gene: TRBD1; V gene: TRBV25-1; J gene: TRBJ1-1; clone size: -; CDR3 DNA: TGTGCCAGCAGAACGGACAGGGGAAAAGGGACCTCGTACACTGAAGCTTTCTTT; CDR3 protein: CASRTDRGKGTSYTEAFF
D gene: TRBD1; V gene: TRBV9; J gene: TRBJ1-2; clone size: many; CDR3 DNA: TGTGCCAGCAGCGCAAACCTGGGGGACAGCCCTAACTATGGCTACACCTTC; CDR3 protein: CASSANLGDSPNYGYTF
D gene: -; V gene: TRBV29-1; J gene: TRBJ1-1; clone size: -; CDR3 DNA: TGCAGCGTTGATAGGTCAGGCCAGAGGAGCACTGAAGCTTTCTTT; CDR3 protein: CSVDRSGQRSTEAFF
D gene: -; V gene: TRBV12-3/TRBV12-4; J gene: TRBJ2-7; clone size: once; CDR3 DNA: TGTGCCAGCAGTTACGACTACTCCTACGAGCAGTACTTC; CDR3 protein: CASSYDYSYEQYF
D gene: TRBD2; V gene: TRBV7-9; J gene: TRBJ2-3; clone size: once; CDR3 DNA: TGTGCCAGCAGCCTATCCCTGCGGGAGCCCACAGATACGCAGTATTTT; CDR3 protein: CASSLSLREPTDTQYF
D gene: TRBD2; V gene: TRBV2; J gene: TRBJ2-7; clone size: -; CDR3 DNA: TGTGCCAGCAGTGAAGCGACCTCACTAGCGGGGGGGACCTACGAGCAGTACTTC; CDR3 protein: CASSEATSLAGGTYEQYF
D gene: -; V gene: TRBV13; J gene: TRBJ1-2; clone size: -; CDR3 DNA: TGTGCCAGCAGCTCAGCCATACAGGGATATGGCTACACCTTC; CDR3 protein: CASSSAIQGYGYTF
D gene: -; V gene: TRBV7-9; J gene: TRBJ2-7; clone size: many; CDR3 DNA: TGTGCCAGCAGCTTAACGGGACTGCACTACGAGCAGTACTTC; CDR3 protein: CASSLTGLHYEQYF
D gene: -; V gene: TRBV9; J gene: TRBJ2-7; clone size: -; CDR3 DNA: TGTGCCAGCAGCGTTGGTCTCGGGGGACATGTCCCCTACGAGCAGTACTTC; CDR3 protein: CASSVGLGGHVPYEQYF
D gene: -; V gene: TRBV2; J gene: TRBJ2-2; clone size: -; CDR3 DNA: TGTGCCAGCAATCGGGGGAACACCGGGGAGCTGTTTTTT; CDR3 protein: CASNRGNTGELFF
D gene: TRBD1; V gene: TRBV4-1; J gene: TRBJ2-7; clone size: many; CDR3 DNA: TGCGCCAGCAGCCAAGATAGGCGGACAGGGGTCTCCTACGAGCAGTACTTC; CDR3 protein: CASSQDRRTGVSYEQYF
D gene: -; V gene: TRBV19; J gene: TRBJ2-5; clone size: -; CDR3 DNA: TGTGCCAGTAGCCCCGGAGCCCGAGAAGAGACCCAGTACTTC; CDR3 protein: CASSPGAREETQYF
D gene: TRBD1; V gene: TRBV19; J gene: TRBJ1-2; clone size: once; CDR3 DNA: TGTGCCAGTAGTATAGGACAGGGTACTCTCTACACCTTC; CDR3 protein: CASSIGQGTLYTF
D gene: TRBD2; V gene: TRBV24-1; J gene: TRBJ2-1; clone size: -; CDR3 DNA: TGTGCCACCAGGGGGAGGGGTTCCGAGCAGTTCTTC; CDR3 protein: CATRGRGSEQFF
D gene: TRBD1; V gene: TRBV24-1; J gene: TRBJ1-2; clone size: -; CDR3 DNA: TGTGCCACCAGTGATCCACCGACAGGGACTAACTATGGCTACACCTTC; CDR3 protein: CATSDPPTGTNYGYTF
D gene: -; V gene: TRBV27; J gene: TRBJ2-7; clone size: -; CDR3 DNA: TGTGCCTCAAGGACCTACCTTCCCTACGAGCAGTACTTC; CDR3 protein: CASRTYLPYEQYF
D gene: TRBD1; V gene: TRBV29-1; J gene: TRBJ1-1; clone size: -; CDR3 DNA: TGCAGCGGAGGTCGGGACAGGGGGCGGGTTGAAGCTTTCTTT; CDR3 protein: CSGGRDRGRVEAFF
D gene: TRBD2; V gene: TRBV27; J gene: TRBJ2-5; clone size: -; CDR3 DNA: TGTGCCAGCAGTCTCCAACATCTAGCGGAACAAGAGACCCAGTACTTC; CDR3 protein: CASSLQHLAEQETQYF
D gene: -; V gene: TRBV7-6; J gene: TRBJ1-1; clone size: -; CDR3 DNA: TGTGCCAGCAGCGAGGGACGGCACCTTGAAGCTTTCTTT; CDR3 protein: CASSEGRHLEAFF
D gene: -; V gene: TRBV2; J gene: TRBJ1-5; clone size: -; CDR3 DNA: TGTGCCAGCAGTGAAGTAGAGAGCAATCAGCCCCAGCATTTT; CDR3 protein: CASSEVESNQPQHF
D gene: TRBD2; V gene: TRBV29-1; J gene: TRBJ2-1; clone size: -; CDR3 DNA: TGCAGCGTTACAGAAGGGCGGGGGAATGAGCAGTTCTTC; CDR3 protein: CSVTEGRGNEQFF